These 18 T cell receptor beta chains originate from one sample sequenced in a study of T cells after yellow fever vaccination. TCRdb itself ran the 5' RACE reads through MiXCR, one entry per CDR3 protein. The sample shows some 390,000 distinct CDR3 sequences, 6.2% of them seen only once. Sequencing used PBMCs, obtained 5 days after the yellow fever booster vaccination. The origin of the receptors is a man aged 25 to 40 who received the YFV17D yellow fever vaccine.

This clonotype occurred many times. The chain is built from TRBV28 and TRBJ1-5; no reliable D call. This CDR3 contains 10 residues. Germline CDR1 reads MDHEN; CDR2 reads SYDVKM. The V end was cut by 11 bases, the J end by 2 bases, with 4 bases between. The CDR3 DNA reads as TGTGCCTCGGGCAATCAGCCCCAGCATTTT. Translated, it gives CASGNQPQHF.

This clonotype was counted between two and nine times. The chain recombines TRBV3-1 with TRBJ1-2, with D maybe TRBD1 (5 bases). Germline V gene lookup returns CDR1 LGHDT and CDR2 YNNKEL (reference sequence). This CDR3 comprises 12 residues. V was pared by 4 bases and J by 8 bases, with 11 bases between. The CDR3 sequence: CASSPRGLGYTF. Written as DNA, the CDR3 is TGTGCCAGCAGCCCACGGGGCTTGGGCTACACCTTC.

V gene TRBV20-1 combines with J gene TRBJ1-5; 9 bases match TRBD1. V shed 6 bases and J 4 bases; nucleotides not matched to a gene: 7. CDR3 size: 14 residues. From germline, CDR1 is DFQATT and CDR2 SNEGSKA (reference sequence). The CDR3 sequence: CSAAGTGKNQPQHF. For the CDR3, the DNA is TGCAGTGCAGCCGGGACAGGGAAGAATCAGCCCCAGCATTTT.

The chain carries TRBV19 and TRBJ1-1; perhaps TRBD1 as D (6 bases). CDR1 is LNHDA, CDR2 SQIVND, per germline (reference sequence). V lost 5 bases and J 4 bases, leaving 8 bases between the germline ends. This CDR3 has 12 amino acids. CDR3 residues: CASSLQGTEAFF. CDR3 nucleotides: TGTGCCAGTAGTCTACAGGGCACTGAAGCTTTCTTT.

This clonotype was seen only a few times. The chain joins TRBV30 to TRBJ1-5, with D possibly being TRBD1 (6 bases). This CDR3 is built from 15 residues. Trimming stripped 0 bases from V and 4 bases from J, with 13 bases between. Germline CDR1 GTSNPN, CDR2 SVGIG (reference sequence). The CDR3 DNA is TGTGCCTGGAGTGTAGGCGGGACACGAAATCAGCCCCAGCATTTT. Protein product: CAWSVGGTRNQPQHF.

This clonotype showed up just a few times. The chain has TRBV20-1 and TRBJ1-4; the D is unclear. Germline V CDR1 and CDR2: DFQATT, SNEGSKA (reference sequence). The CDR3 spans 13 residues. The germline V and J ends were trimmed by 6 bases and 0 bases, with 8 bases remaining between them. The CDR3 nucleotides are TGCAGTGCCCGCGGGGCAACTAATGAAAAACTGTTTTTT. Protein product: CSARGATNEKLFF.

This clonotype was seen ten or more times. The CDR3 sequence is CASSLGSGSDEQYF. The CDR3 DNA reads TGCGCCAGCAGCTTGGGTTCAGGTTCAGACGAGCAGTACTTC. This chain joins TRBV5-1 and TRBJ2-7; no reliable D call. Trimming pared 0 bases from V and 5 bases from J, leaving 12 bases between. The germline V gene encodes CDR1 SGHRS and CDR2 YFSETQ. The CDR3 is made up of 14 amino acids.

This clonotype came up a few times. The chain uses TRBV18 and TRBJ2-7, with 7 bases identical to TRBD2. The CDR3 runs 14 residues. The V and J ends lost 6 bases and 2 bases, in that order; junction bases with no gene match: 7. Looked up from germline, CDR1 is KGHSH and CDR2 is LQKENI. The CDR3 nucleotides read TGTGCCAGCTCGCGGCTAGCGGAGGCCTACGAGCAGTACTTC. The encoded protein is CASSRLAEAYEQYF.

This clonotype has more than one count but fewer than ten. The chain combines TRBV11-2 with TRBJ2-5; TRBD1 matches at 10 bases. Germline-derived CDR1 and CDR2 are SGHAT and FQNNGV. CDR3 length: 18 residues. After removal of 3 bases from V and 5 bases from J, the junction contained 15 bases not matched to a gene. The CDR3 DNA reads TGTGCCAGCAGCTTTCGATCCGTCCCGGGACAGGGGAGGGAGACCCAGTACTTC. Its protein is CASSFRSVPGQGRETQYF.

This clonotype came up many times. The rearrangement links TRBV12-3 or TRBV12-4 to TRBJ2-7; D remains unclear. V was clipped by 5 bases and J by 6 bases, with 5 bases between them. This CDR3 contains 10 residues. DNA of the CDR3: TGTGCCAGCAGTCCACTCGAGCAGTACTTC. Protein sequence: CASSPLEQYF.

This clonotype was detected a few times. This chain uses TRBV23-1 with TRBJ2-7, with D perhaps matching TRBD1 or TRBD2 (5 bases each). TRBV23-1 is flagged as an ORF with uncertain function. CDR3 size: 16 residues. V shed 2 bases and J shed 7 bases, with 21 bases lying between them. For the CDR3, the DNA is TGCGCCAGCAGTCAACCCCCCCACAGAGGGGTCCGGGAGCAGTACTTC. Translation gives CASSQPPHRGVREQYF.

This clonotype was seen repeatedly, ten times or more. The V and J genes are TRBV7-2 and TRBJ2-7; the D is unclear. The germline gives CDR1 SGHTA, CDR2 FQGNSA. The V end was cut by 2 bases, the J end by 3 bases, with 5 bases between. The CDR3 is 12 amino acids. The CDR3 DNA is TGTGCCAGCAGCTTATCCGTCTACGAGCAGTACTTC. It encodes CASSLSVYEQYF.

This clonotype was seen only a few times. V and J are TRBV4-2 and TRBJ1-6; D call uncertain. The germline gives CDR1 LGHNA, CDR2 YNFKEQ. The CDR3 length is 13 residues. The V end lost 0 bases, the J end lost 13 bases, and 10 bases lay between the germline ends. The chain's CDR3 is CASSQEGEVPLHF. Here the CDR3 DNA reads TGTGCCAGCAGCCAAGAAGGAGAGGTTCCCCTCCACTTT.

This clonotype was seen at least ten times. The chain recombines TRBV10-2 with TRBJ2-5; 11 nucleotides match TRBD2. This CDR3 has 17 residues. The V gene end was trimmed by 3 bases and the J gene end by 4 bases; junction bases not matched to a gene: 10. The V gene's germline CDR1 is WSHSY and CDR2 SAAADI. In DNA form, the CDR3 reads TGCGCCAGCAGTGATTACAAAACTAGCGGGAGTGTAGAGACCCAGTACTTC. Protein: CASSDYKTSGSVETQYF.

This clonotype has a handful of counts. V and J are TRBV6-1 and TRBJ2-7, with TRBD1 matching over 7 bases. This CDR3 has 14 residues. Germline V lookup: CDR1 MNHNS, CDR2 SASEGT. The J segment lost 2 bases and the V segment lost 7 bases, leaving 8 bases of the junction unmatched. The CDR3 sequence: CASKRTGGTYEQYF. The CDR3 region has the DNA TGTGCCAGCAAAAGGACAGGTGGGACCTACGAGCAGTACTTC.

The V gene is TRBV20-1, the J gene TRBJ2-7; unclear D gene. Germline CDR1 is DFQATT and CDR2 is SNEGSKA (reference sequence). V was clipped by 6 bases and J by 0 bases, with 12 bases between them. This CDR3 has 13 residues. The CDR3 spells CSAADDSSYEQYF. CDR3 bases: TGCAGTGCAGCTGACGATAGCTCCTACGAGCAGTACTTC.

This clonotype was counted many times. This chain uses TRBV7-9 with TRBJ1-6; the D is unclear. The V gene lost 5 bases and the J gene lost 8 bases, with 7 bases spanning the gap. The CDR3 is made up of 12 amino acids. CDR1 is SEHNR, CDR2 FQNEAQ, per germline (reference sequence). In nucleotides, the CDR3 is TGTGCCAGCAGCCCCGGGGATTCACCCCTCCACTTT. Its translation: CASSPGDSPLHF.

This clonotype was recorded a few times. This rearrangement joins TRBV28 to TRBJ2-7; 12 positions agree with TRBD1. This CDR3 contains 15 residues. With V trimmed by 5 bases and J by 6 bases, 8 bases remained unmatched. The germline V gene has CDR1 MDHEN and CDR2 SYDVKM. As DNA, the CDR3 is TGTGCCAGCAGTGTCCGGGACAGGGGGCGCTTCGAGCAGTACTTC. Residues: CASSVRDRGRFEQYF.